The rows below give T cell receptor beta chains drawn from one sample of a study of T cells in Graves' hyperthyroidism and ophthalmopathy. One entry per CDR3 protein, called by TCRdb with MiXCR from the multiplex PCR reads. Of under 400,000 distinct CDR3 sequences listed, roughly a fifth are singletons. The sample taken for sequencing was blood. These receptors all stem from a woman aged 50 to 65 with Graves' hyperthyroidism. The CDR3 runs from the conserved cysteine through the conserved F or W. Fields, in order: V gene, J gene, CDR3 length, CDR3 protein.

v_gene: TRBV18
j_gene: TRBJ2-4
len: 15
CDR3aa: CASSPAEGARDIQYF

v_gene: TRBV2
j_gene: TRBJ2-3
len: 12
CDR3aa: CASTKEADTQYF

v_gene: TRBV11-2
j_gene: TRBJ2-3
len: 17
CDR3aa: CASSRRQGALITDTQYF

v_gene: TRBV5-4
j_gene: TRBJ2-1
len: 13
CDR3aa: CASSQSSSNEQFF

v_gene: TRBV28
j_gene: TRBJ2-5
len: 13
CDR3aa: CASSSSLGRTQYF

v_gene: TRBV7-6
j_gene: TRBJ2-7
len: 16
CDR3aa: CASSLTGDPSSYEQYF

v_gene: TRBV13
j_gene: TRBJ2-7
len: 16
CDR3aa: CASSLSPAGREREQYF

v_gene: TRBV6-2/TRBV6-3
j_gene: TRBJ2-7
len: 13
CDR3aa: CASSGSGVEEQYF

v_gene: TRBV5-1
j_gene: TRBJ1-2
len: 17
CDR3aa: CASSSHNFGQGAYGYTF

v_gene: TRBV20-1
j_gene: TRBJ2-1
len: 16
CDR3aa: CSARNPTSGRNNEQFF

v_gene: TRBV6-1
j_gene: TRBJ2-7
len: 13
CDR3aa: CASSNQGGDEQYF

v_gene: TRBV3-1
j_gene: TRBJ2-1
len: 16
CDR3aa: CASSQERVVSAHEQFF

v_gene: TRBV4-1
j_gene: TRBJ1-2
len: 15
CDR3aa: CASSQEVGANYGYTF

v_gene: TRBV19
j_gene: TRBJ1-1
len: 14
CDR3aa: CASSIGLLDTEAFF

v_gene: TRBV27
j_gene: TRBJ2-1
len: 18
CDR3aa: CASSLSGPRVAGVNEQFF

v_gene: TRBV20-1
j_gene: TRBJ2-1
len: 17
CDR3aa: CSARPFVGGGSYNEQFF

v_gene: TRBV30
j_gene: TRBJ2-7
len: 15
CDR3aa: CAWSVNSGNSYEQYF

v_gene: TRBV3-1
j_gene: TRBJ2-3
len: 17
CDR3aa: CASSHNPSGGGTDTQYF

v_gene: TRBV6-4
j_gene: TRBJ2-1
len: 14
CDR3aa: CASALAGGSDEQFF

v_gene: TRBV11-3
j_gene: TRBJ2-7
len: 14
CDR3aa: CASSLDPGEDEQYF

v_gene: TRBV5-6
j_gene: TRBJ2-5
len: 12
CDR3aa: CASSGPQETQYF

v_gene: TRBV14
j_gene: TRBJ1-2
len: 13
CDR3aa: CASSQGQGYGYTF

v_gene: TRBV20-1
j_gene: TRBJ2-1
len: 15
CDR3aa: CSARRLAGGPNEQFF

v_gene: TRBV3-1
j_gene: TRBJ2-2
len: 17
CDR3aa: CASSQGARGRNTGELFF

v_gene: TRBV13
j_gene: TRBJ2-2
len: 17
CDR3aa: CASSAGTAIRGTGELFF

v_gene: TRBV6-5
j_gene: TRBJ2-5
len: 16
CDR3aa: CASSYSTGQGGETQYF

v_gene: TRBV20-1
j_gene: TRBJ2-1
len: 12
CDR3aa: CSAGRTVNEQFF

v_gene: TRBV27
j_gene: TRBJ2-5
len: 16
CDR3aa: CASSPRSGEVEETQYF

v_gene: TRBV7-3
j_gene: TRBJ1-2
len: 14
CDR3aa: CASSSGTFNYGYTF

v_gene: TRBV30
j_gene: TRBJ2-7
len: 11
CDR3aa: CAWDRGLEQYF

v_gene: TRBV7-7
j_gene: TRBJ2-5
len: 16
CDR3aa: CASSTTGVGFQETQYF

v_gene: TRBV6-1
j_gene: TRBJ1-5
len: 13
CDR3aa: CASSPIGDGPQHF

v_gene: TRBV27
j_gene: TRBJ2-7
len: 17
CDR3aa: CASSLISGTGGLYEQYF

v_gene: TRBV27
j_gene: TRBJ2-3
len: 15
CDR3aa: CASSTSPSAGDTQYF

v_gene: TRBV4-1
j_gene: TRBJ2-3
len: 14
CDR3aa: CASSQQTGPDTQYF

v_gene: TRBV6-5
j_gene: TRBJ2-5
len: 16
CDR3aa: CASSYDSGRAVETQYF

v_gene: TRBV11-2
j_gene: TRBJ1-2
len: 12
CDR3aa: CASSMDGYGYTF

v_gene: TRBV20-1
j_gene: TRBJ1-5
len: 15
CDR3aa: CSARERGLQDQPQHF

v_gene: TRBV4-1
j_gene: TRBJ2-5
len: 18
CDR3aa: CASSQGIDPAGRGETQYF

v_gene: TRBV6-7
j_gene: TRBJ2-6
len: 14
CDR3aa: CASSYNSGANVLTF

v_gene: TRBV5-1
j_gene: TRBJ2-3
len: 17
CDR3aa: CASSLAVTSGRVDTQYF

v_gene: TRBV29-1
j_gene: TRBJ2-7
len: 14
CDR3aa: CSVGDRDRSYEQYF

v_gene: TRBV2
j_gene: TRBJ2-5
len: 14
CDR3aa: CASIPGGLRETQYF

v_gene: TRBV6-1
j_gene: TRBJ2-3
len: 15
CDR3aa: CASTITGAGTDTQYF

v_gene: TRBV20-1
j_gene: TRBJ2-4
len: 11
CDR3aa: CSARQGDIQYF

v_gene: TRBV12-3/TRBV12-4
j_gene: TRBJ1-1
len: 12
CDR3aa: CASWGLRTEAFF

v_gene: TRBV29-1
j_gene: TRBJ2-3
len: 13
CDR3aa: CSAGTSVTDTQYF

v_gene: TRBV5-1
j_gene: TRBJ2-1
len: 15
CDR3aa: CASSEGTGRYNEQFF

v_gene: TRBV10-2
j_gene: TRBJ2-4
len: 14
CDR3aa: CAVAELGGKNIQYF

v_gene: TRBV12-3/TRBV12-4
j_gene: TRBJ1-6
len: 14
CDR3aa: CASSPGTGNSPLHF

v_gene: TRBV20-1
j_gene: TRBJ2-5
len: 12
CDR3aa: CSARTGSETQYF

v_gene: TRBV28
j_gene: TRBJ2-7
len: 12
CDR3aa: CASGGRMREQYF

v_gene: TRBV20-1
j_gene: TRBJ2-1
len: 15
CDR3aa: CSARIAGADYNEQFF

v_gene: TRBV20-1
j_gene: TRBJ2-2
len: 14
CDR3aa: CSAVGLQNTGELFF